The sequence of this TCR beta chain was determined in a study of T-cell reconstitution after alpha-beta-depleted transplantation in children. General observations from the study: Surviving recipient cells, namely T cells and thymic progenitors, were the source of high day-60 TCRbeta diversity in some patients. The study reportedly traced alpha-beta T cells about two months after transplant to several hundred expanded graft clones. At the one-year point after transplant, T-cell counts and TCRbeta diversity were found to come mostly from T cells that had been newly produced.

This sample's TCRbeta library carried unique molecular identifier barcodes. TCRdb recomputed calls from the PCR reads with MiXCR, one row per CDR3 protein. The profile shows fewer than 550,000 distinct CDR3 sequences, roughly 15% of them singletons. The germline V gene encodes CDR1 KGHDR and CDR2 SFDVKD. Trimming left V 6 bases short and J 5 bases short, with 12 bases between. The CDR3 totals 14 residues. This clonotype was counted between two and nine times. Its antigen is unidentified. The chain links TRBV24-1 to TRBJ1-4; D is perhaps TRBD1 (6 bases). Sample: PBMCs, mostly from graft donor cells, taken 360 days after TCRalphabeta/CD19-depleted stem cell transplant. The receptor comes from a boy under three years old who had a stem cell transplant for Wiskott-Aldrich syndrome, so the T cells may come from the graft donor. The CDR3 region has the DNA TGTGCCACCAGTCCGGGACACAAAAATGAAAAACTGTTTTTT. Its translation: CATSPGHKNEKLFF.